The 31 T cell receptor beta chains below come from one sample, sequenced in a study of response to subunit inactivated influenza vaccine. TCRdb recomputed calls from the RT-PCR reads with MiXCR, one row per CDR3 protein. The table includes about 480,000 distinct CDR3 sequences, over 9.5% detected once. The material sequenced was PBMCs from blood, taken roughly 47 days after vaccination. The receptors originated from a man aged 50-59 years who received an inactivated influenza vaccine.

This chain connects TRBV10-2 to TRBJ2-1; 7 bases are shared with TRBD2. Per germline, CDR1 WSHSY and CDR2 SAAADI. This CDR3 is built from 15 residues. V trimming: 8 bases; J trimming: 5 bases; junction bases outside the gene matches: 12. The CDR3 DNA follows: TGCGCCAGCGGACTAGTGGGACCTTGGGACAATGAGCAGTTCTTC. It specifies CASGLVGPWDNEQFF.

At least ten counts were recorded for this clonotype. V and J are TRBV28 and TRBJ2-3; D not resolved. Germline V gene sequence: CDR1 MDHEN, CDR2 SYDVKM. Trimming removed 2 bases from V and 0 bases from J, with 3 bases in between. The CDR3 runs to 13 residues. The CDR3 spells CASSLLSTDTQYF. The CDR3 nucleotides are TGTGCCAGCAGTTTACTGAGCACAGATACGCAGTATTTT.

CDR3 sequence: CASSQGRGYEQFF. The CDR3 nucleotides read TGTGCCAGCAGCCAAGGGCGGGGTTATGAGCAGTTCTTC. V gene TRBV3-1 combines with J gene TRBJ2-1; possibly TRBD2 for D (6 bases). The CDR3 has 13 residues. Trimming stripped 1 base from V and 8 bases from J, with 9 bases between. Germline V lookup: CDR1 LGHDT, CDR2 YNNKEL (reference sequence).

This clonotype was observed at least ten times. This chain links TRBV7-8 with TRBJ2-5, with unresolved D. CDR3 size: 14 residues. The germline V gene has CDR1 SGHVS and CDR2 FQNEAQ. V lost 1 base, J lost 3 bases, and 9 bases lay in between. The CDR3 reads CASSLGFGKETQYF. The CDR3 DNA sequence: TGTGCCAGCAGCTTAGGTTTTGGGAAAGAGACCCAGTACTTC.

This clonotype has only a few counts. This sequence joins TRBV2 and TRBJ2-7, with D hard to call. Germline V gives CDR1 SNHLY, CDR2 FYNNEI. This CDR3 is built from 14 residues. V gave up 6 bases and J gave up 0 bases, with 12 bases separating them. CDR3 sequence: CASRTPHTSYEQYF. CDR3 DNA sequence: TGTGCCAGCAGAACACCGCATACCTCCTACGAGCAGTACTTC.

The chain combines TRBV5-1 with TRBJ2-2; TRBD1 matches 9 bases. This CDR3 is 16 amino acids long. Trimming cost V 4 bases and J 4 bases; bases outside gene matches: 8. CDR1 SGHRS and CDR2 YFSETQ come from the germline V gene. CDR3 sequence: CASSITGTGTTGELFF. The CDR3, as DNA: TGCGCCAGCAGCATTACCGGGACAGGGACCACCGGGGAGCTGTTTTTT.

This clonotype was counted at least ten times. V and J are TRBV10-3 and TRBJ2-7, with a possible D match to TRBD1 (6 bases). V lost 9 bases and J 3 bases, leaving 9 bases between the germline ends. CDR3 length: 11 amino acids. Germline lookup yields CDR1 ENHRY and CDR2 SYGVKD. The CDR3 bases are TGTGCCATTCGACAGGACTACGAGCAGTACTTC. This sequence encodes CAIRQDYEQYF.

J is TRBJ1-6 and V is TRBV5-1; 9 nucleotides agree with TRBD1. The V segment lost 0 bases and the J segment 8 bases; nucleotides outside the gene matches: 3. The CDR3 totals 15 residues. CDR1 is SGHRS and CDR2 is YFSETQ in the germline V gene. This CDR3 is CASSLGGTGYSPLHF. The CDR3 DNA is TGCGCCAGCAGCTTGGGAGGGACAGGGTATTCACCCCTCCACTTT.

This clonotype was seen repeatedly, ten times or more. This chain joins TRBV4-3 and TRBJ2-6; D ambiguous. CDR1 is LGHNA, CDR2 YSLEER, per germline. The CDR3 length is 15 residues. V was pared by 0 bases and J by 4 bases, with 7 bases between. Here the CDR3 reads CASSQDTAGANVLTF. The CDR3 bases are TGCGCCAGCAGCCAAGATACCGCCGGGGCCAACGTCCTGACTTTC.

This clonotype was seen a handful of times. The J gene is TRBJ2-1, the V gene TRBV7-3, with D possibly TRBD2 on 5 matching bases. V lost 8 bases, J lost 0 bases, and 14 bases lay in between. This CDR3 is built from 15 residues. Germline V lookup: CDR1 SGHTA, CDR2 FQGTGA. The chain's CDR3 is CASSEAESSYNEQFF. For the CDR3, the DNA is TGTGCCAGCTCGGAGGCGGAAAGCTCCTACAATGAGCAGTTCTTC.

The chain recombines TRBV6-5 with TRBJ2-5; 10 positions match TRBD2. V shed 4 bases and J 4 bases; nucleotides not matched to a gene: 12. This CDR3 comprises 17 residues. Germline assignment: CDR1 MNHEY and CDR2 SVGAGI. The CDR3 nucleotides are TGTGCCAGCAGTTCCATATTGCCTAGCGGGAGTTTAGAGACCCAGTACTTC. Residues: CASSSILPSGSLETQYF.

This clonotype was seen ten or more times. The rearrangement joins TRBV28 to TRBJ2-5, with D perhaps TRBD2 (6 bases). Trimming stripped 3 bases from V and 2 bases from J, with 10 bases between. In germline, CDR1 is MDHEN, CDR2 SYDVKM. CDR3 length: 14 residues. CDR3: CASSFFGGQETQYF. The CDR3 region has the DNA TGTGCCAGCAGTTTTTTCGGGGGTCAAGAGACCCAGTACTTC.

The chain combines TRBV10-3 with TRBJ1-1, with D tentatively TRBD1 (5 bases). V was shortened by 3 bases and J by 6 bases, with 17 bases between the two germline ends. The CDR3 extends over 15 amino acids. Germline V gene data show CDR1 as ENHRY and CDR2 as SYGVKD. The CDR3 DNA reads TGTGCCATCAGTGAACCACAGGTCCGGTTGGCTGAAGCTTTCTTT. Amino acids: CAISEPQVRLAEAFF.

A few counts support this clonotype. The germline gene is not matched at one end of the junction; a read error may be the cause. The chain couples TRBV20-1 to TRBJ2-1; 16 bases align to TRBD2. The germline CDR1 and CDR2 sequences are DFQATT and SNEGSKA (reference sequence). The CDR3 has 15 amino acids. The CDR3, as DNA: TGCTGTGCTAGAGATGGGACTAGCGGGAGGGGTGAGCAGTTCTTC. This sequence encodes CCARDGTSGRGEQFF.

This clonotype was seen a handful of times. The gene calls are TRBV4-2 and TRBJ2-1; D unresolved. The CDR3 consists of 16 residues. V was trimmed by 0 bases and J by 4 bases, leaving 13 bases between them. In germline, CDR1 is LGHNA, CDR2 YNFKEQ. CDR3 sequence reads: CASSQERENRYNEQFF. The CDR3 DNA reads TGTGCCAGCAGCCAAGAAAGAGAGAACAGATACAATGAGCAGTTCTTC.

This clonotype was picked up many times. This chain connects TRBV6-5 to TRBJ1-5, with D unclear. CDR1 is MNHEY, CDR2 SVGAGI, per germline. The CDR3 is made up of 15 amino acids. V was clipped by 0 bases and J by 6 bases, with 12 bases between them. CDR3 coding DNA: TGTGCCAGCAGTTACTCGGCCGGAAACAGTCAGCCCCAGCATTTT. It translates to CASSYSAGNSQPQHF.

The chain couples TRBV24-1 to TRBJ2-5; a possible D gene is TRBD2 (5 bases). In germline, CDR1 is KGHDR, CDR2 SFDVKD. Trimming stripped 4 bases from V and 2 bases from J, with 16 bases between. This CDR3 spans 16 amino acids. The CDR3 region is CATSDPRGAVQETQYF. The DNA of the CDR3 is TGTGCCACCAGTGACCCCCGGGGAGCGGTACAAGAGACCCAGTACTTC.

The chain joins TRBV7-2 to TRBJ1-2; maybe TRBD1 (6 bases). This CDR3 is built from 16 residues. CDR1 is SGHTA and CDR2 is FQGNSA in the germline V gene. Trimming took off 4 bases at V and 7 bases at J, with 22 bases between the two ends. The CDR3 nucleotides read TGTGCCAGCAGCTACATATACCCAGAGGGGGGGGCTGGCTACACCTTC. Translated: CASSYIYPEGGAGYTF.

The V and J genes are TRBV10-1 and TRBJ1-2; D possibly corresponds to TRBD1 (5 bases). CDR1 WNHNN and CDR2 SYGVQD come from the germline V gene (reference sequence). This CDR3 is built from 13 residues. Deletions cut 6 bases from V and 6 bases from J, with 14 bases between. The CDR3 nucleotides are TGCGCCAGCAGCCTGGACACGGCCAATGGCTACACCTTC. Its protein product is CASSLDTANGYTF.

This clonotype was detected a few times. J is TRBJ2-7 and V is TRBV27, with TRBD2 matching over 9 bases. CDR1 and CDR2 (germline): MNHEY, SMNVEV (reference sequence). The CDR3 length is 15 residues. J lost 6 bases, V lost 6 bases, and 12 bases had no gene match. CDR3: CASRGTGTSLLEQYF. The CDR3 DNA reads as TGTGCCAGCAGGGGGACCGGGACTAGCCTCCTCGAGCAGTACTTC.

The J gene is TRBJ2-2, the V gene TRBV11-2; TRBD2 matches at 7 bases. With 5 bases clipped from V and 5 bases from J, the junction kept 11 bases outside the gene matches. The CDR3 is made up of 16 amino acids. CDR1 SGHAT and CDR2 FQNNGV come from the germline V gene. CDR3 protein: CASSRTPGGRTGELFF. Written as DNA, the CDR3 is TGTGCCAGCAGCAGAACCCCGGGGGGAAGGACCGGGGAGCTGTTTTTT.

As to this clonotype: A read error may produce the germline difference seen at one junction end. The CDR3 DNA is TGCAGTACTAGGTTCCGGGAGGTCTACGAGCAGTACTTC. It encodes CSTRFREVYEQYF. The chain employs TRBV20-1 and TRBJ2-7, with TRBD2 matching over 7 bases. Germline V gene lookup returns CDR1 DFQATT and CDR2 SNEGSKA (reference sequence). The CDR3 spans 13 residues.

The chain carries TRBV12-3 or TRBV12-4 and TRBJ2-3; unclear D gene. The length of the CDR3 is 14 residues. Trimming removed 3 bases from V and 4 bases from J, with 11 bases in between. CDR3 nucleotide sequence: TGTGCCAGCAGTTTGGATGCAGCCCCAGATACGCAGTATTTT. This gives the protein CASSLDAAPDTQYF.

The CDR3 loop is CASSLGLGAATDTQYF. The CDR3 DNA reads TGTGCCAGCAGCTTGGGGTTGGGGGCGGCCACAGATACGCAGTATTTT. The chain has TRBV5-8 and TRBJ2-3; D perhaps matches TRBD1 (6 bases). The germline CDR1 and CDR2 sequences are SGHTS and YDEGEE. This CDR3 contains 16 residues. Deletions cut 0 bases from V and 2 bases from J, with 13 bases between.

The rearrangement links TRBV10-3 to TRBJ2-6; D is ambiguous. V was clipped by 0 bases and J by 1 base, with 4 bases between them. Germline loops: CDR1 ENHRY, CDR2 SYGVKD. This CDR3 spans 15 amino acids. The CDR3 sequence is CAISESRSGANVLTF. The CDR3 DNA is TGTGCCATCAGTGAGTCCCGGTCTGGGGCCAACGTCCTGACTTTC.

This clonotype was detected ten times or more. This chain connects TRBV12-3 or TRBV12-4 to TRBJ1-2; no definite D call. Trimming left V 6 bases short and J 2 bases short, with 4 bases between. There are 11 residues in the CDR3. The CDR3 region has the DNA TGTGCCAGCAGGGAGAACTATGGCTACACCTTC. Translated, it gives CASRENYGYTF.

This clonotype was picked up a small number of times. The chain couples TRBV5-6 to TRBJ2-3, with TRBD1 matching over 8 bases. CDR3 length: 15 amino acids. V dropped 4 bases and J dropped 3; count of bases not matched to a gene: 7. The germline V gene encodes CDR1 SGHDT and CDR2 YYEEEE. Here the CDR3 DNA reads TGTGCCAGCAGCCGGCGGACAGGGACAACAGATACGCAGTATTTT. Protein: CASSRRTGTTDTQYF.

This clonotype was seen ten or more times. The chain combines TRBV4-1 with TRBJ1-1, with TRBD1 matching over 12 bases. V dropped 6 bases and J dropped 0; count of bases not matched to a gene: 5. This CDR3 region has 16 residues. Germline V lookup: CDR1 MGHRA, CDR2 YSYEKL. The CDR3 here is CASRTGTGGLNTEAFF. The CDR3 DNA reads TGCGCCAGCAGGACCGGGACAGGGGGCCTGAACACTGAAGCTTTCTTT.

The sample holds a few counts of this clonotype. The chain joins TRBV10-3 to TRBJ2-2; D ambiguous. Germline CDR1 is ENHRY and CDR2 is SYGVKD. This CDR3 is built from 11 residues. V shed 10 bases and J shed 6 bases, with 9 bases lying between them. The CDR3 nucleotides are TGTGCCAGCGGCCAGTCCGGGGAGCTGTTTTTT. Translating it yields CASGQSGELFF.

The gene calls are TRBV2 and TRBJ2-3; TRBD2 matches 7 bases. Trimming cost V 0 bases and J 4 bases; bases outside gene matches: 10. The CDR3 loop spans 17 amino acids. From germline, CDR1 is SNHLY and CDR2 FYNNEI. CDR3 nucleotides: TGTGCCAGCAGTGAAGCCCCTCAGCGGGGCGGATCAGATACGCAGTATTTT. Translated, it gives CASSEAPQRGGSDTQYF.

This clonotype was picked up one time. This chain joins TRBV30 and TRBJ2-7, with TRBD1 identical over 8 bases. With 3 bases clipped from V and 2 bases from J, the junction kept 3 bases outside the gene matches. CDR3 length: 13 residues. Germline assignment: CDR1 GTSNPN and CDR2 SVGIG (reference sequence). CDR3 loop: CAWRPGQAYEQYF. The CDR3 DNA is TGTGCCTGGAGGCCGGGACAGGCCTACGAGCAGTACTTC.